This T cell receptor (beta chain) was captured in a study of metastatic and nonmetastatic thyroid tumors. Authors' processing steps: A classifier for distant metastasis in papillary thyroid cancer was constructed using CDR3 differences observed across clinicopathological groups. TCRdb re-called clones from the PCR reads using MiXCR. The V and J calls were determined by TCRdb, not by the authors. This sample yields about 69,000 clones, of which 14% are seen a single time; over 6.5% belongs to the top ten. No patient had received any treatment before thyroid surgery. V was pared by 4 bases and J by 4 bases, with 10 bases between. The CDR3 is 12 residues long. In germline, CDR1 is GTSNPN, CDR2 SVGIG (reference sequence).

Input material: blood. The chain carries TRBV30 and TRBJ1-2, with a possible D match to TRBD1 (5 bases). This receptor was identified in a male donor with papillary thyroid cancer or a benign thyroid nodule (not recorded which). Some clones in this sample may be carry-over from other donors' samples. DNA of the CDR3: TGTGCCTGGACAGGGACTGGCTATGGCTACACCTTC. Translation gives CAWTGTGYGYTF. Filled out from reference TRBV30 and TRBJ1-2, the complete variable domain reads SQTIHQWPATLVQPVGSPLSLECTVEGTSNPNLYWYRQAAGRGLQLLFYSVGIGQISSEVPQNLSASRPQDRQFILSSKKLLLSDSGFYLCAWTGTGYGYTFGSGTRLTVV.